One sample yielded the 2 T cell receptor beta chains listed below, sequenced in a study of blood T cell repertoires in COVID-19. Data came from immunoSEQ multiplex PCR; TCRdb stores just in-frame clones and leaves some out. The sample shows about 210,000 clones, 81% of them seen only once. The sequenced sample was PBMCs or T cells enriched from blood (not recorded which). The receptors come from a woman aged 45-60 years with acute COVID-19.

The CDR3 here is CASDRTGARNGYTF. The CDR3 DNA is TGTGCCAGCGACCGGACAGGGGCGAGGAATGGCTACACCTTC. This chain links TRBV6-5 with TRBJ1-2; 9 bases agree with TRBD1. The germline CDR1 and CDR2 sequences are MNHEY and SVGAGI. V lost 8 bases and J lost 6; bases outside the gene matches: 10. CDR3 size: 14 residues.

J is TRBJ2-3 and V is TRBV29-1; 8 nucleotides align to TRBD1. J was trimmed by 2 bases and V by 7 bases; bases with no gene match: 2. CDR3 length equals 12 residues. The germline CDR1 and CDR2 sequences are SQVTM and ANQGSEA. The CDR3 sequence: CSAGQVTDTQYF. CDR3 coding DNA: TGCAGCGCGGGACAGGTCACAGATACGCAGTATTTT.